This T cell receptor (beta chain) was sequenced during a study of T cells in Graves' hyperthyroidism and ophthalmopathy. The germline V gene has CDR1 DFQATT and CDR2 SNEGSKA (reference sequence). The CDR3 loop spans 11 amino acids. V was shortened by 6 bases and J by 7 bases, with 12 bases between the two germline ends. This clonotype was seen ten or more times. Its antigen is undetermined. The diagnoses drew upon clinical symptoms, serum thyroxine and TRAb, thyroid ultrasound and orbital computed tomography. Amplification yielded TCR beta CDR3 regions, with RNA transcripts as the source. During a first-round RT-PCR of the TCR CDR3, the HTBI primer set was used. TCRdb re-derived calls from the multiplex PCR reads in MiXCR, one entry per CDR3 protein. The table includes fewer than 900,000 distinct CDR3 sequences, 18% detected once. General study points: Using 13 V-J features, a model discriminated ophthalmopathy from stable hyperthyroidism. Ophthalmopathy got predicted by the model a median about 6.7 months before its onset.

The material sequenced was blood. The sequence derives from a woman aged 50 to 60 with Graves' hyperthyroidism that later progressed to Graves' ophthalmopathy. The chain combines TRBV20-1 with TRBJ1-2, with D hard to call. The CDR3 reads CSAERASGYTF. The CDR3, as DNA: TGCAGTGCAGAGCGGGCCTCTGGCTACACCTTC.